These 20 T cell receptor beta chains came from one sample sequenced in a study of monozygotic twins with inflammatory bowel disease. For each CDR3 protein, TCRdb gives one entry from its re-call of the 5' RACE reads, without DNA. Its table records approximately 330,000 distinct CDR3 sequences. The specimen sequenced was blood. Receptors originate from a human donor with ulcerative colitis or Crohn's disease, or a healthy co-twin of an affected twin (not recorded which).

The CDR3 spells CASSPILDSEQYF. The rearrangement uses TRBV14 and TRBJ2-7. The CDR3 length is 13 residues. Looked up from germline, CDR1 is SGHDN and CDR2 is FVKESK. Full variable domain (missing parts from reference TRBV14 and TRBJ2-7): EAGVTQFPSHSVIEKGQTVTLRCDPISGHDNLYWYRRVMGKEIKFLLHFVKESKQDESGMPNNRFLAERTGGTYSTLKVQPAELEDSGVYFCASSPILDSEQYFGPGTRLTVT.

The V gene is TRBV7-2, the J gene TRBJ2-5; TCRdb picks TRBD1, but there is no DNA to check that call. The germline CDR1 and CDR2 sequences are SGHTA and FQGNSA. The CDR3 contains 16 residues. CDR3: CASSSHPGVFQETQYF.

The CDR3 protein is CAISVLLSNTGELFF. J is TRBJ2-2 and V is TRBV10-3. This CDR3 region has 15 residues. From germline, CDR1 is ENHRY and CDR2 SYGVKD.

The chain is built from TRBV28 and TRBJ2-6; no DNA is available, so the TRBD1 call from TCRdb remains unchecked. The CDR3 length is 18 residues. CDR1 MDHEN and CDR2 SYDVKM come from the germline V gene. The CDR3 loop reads CASSFKGVGSSGANVLTF.

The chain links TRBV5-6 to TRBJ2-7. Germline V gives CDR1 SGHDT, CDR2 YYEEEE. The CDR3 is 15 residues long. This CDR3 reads CASSLGQLGPYEQYF.

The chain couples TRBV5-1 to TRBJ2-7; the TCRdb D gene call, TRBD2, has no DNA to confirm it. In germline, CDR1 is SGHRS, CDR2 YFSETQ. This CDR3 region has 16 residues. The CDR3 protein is CASSLTGLPSSYEQYF.

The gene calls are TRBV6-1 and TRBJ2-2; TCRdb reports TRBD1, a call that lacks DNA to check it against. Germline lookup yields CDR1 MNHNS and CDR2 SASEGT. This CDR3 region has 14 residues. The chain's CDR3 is CASSRTGGFGELFF.

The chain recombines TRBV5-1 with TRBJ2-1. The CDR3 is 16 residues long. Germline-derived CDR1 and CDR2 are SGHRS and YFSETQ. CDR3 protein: CASRNQHGGSYNEQFF.

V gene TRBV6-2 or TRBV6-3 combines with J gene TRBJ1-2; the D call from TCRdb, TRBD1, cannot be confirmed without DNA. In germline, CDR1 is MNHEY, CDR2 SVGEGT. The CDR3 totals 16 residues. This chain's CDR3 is CASSIEGQLFPDGYTF.

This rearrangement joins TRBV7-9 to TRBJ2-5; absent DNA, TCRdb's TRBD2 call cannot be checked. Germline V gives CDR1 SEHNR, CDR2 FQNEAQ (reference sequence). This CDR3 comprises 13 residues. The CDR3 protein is CASSATREETQYF.

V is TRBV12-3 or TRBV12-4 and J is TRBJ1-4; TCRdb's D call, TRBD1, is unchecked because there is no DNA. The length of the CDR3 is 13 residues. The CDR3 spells CASIRGLGEKLFF.

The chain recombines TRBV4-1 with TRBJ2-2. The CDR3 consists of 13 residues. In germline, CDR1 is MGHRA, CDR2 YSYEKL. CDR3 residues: CASRVPNTGELFF.

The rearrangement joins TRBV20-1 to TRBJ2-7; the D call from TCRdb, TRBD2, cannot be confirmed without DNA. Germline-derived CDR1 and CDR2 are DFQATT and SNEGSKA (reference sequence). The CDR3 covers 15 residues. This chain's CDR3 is CSARKFAGGAYEQYF.

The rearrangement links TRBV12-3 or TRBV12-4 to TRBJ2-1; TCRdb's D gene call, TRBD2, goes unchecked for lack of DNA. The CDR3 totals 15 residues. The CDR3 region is CASSSGTSGIDEQFF.

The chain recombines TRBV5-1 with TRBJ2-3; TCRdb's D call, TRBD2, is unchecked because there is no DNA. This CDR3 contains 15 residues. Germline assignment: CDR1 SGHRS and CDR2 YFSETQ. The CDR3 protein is CASSFLAGVVDTQYF.

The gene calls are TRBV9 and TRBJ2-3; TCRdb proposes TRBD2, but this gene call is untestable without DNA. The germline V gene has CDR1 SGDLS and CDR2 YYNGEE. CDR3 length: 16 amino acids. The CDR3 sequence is CASSVNPGLDGDTQYF.

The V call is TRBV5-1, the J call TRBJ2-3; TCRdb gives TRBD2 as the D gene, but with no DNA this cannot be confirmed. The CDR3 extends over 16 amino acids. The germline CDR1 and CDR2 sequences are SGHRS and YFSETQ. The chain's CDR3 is CASSLFRGSSTDTQYF.

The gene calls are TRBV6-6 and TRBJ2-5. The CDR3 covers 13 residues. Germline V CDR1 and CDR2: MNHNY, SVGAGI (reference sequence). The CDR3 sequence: CASSRTRQETQYF.

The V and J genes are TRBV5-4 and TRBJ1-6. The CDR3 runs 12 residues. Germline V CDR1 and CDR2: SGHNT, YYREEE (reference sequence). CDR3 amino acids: CASSFHSSPLHF.

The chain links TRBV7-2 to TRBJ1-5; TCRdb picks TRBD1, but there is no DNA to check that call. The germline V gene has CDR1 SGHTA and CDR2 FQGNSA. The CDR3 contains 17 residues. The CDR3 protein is CASSLARQGKSNQPQHF.